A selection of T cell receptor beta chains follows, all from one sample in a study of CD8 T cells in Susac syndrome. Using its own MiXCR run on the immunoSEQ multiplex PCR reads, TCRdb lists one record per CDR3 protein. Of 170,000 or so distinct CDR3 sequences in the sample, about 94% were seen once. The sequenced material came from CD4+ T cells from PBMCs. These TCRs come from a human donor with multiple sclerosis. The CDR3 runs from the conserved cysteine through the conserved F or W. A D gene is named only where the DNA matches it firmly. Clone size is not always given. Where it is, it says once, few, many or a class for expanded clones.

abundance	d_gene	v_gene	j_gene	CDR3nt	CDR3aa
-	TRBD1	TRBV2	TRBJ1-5	TGTGCCAGCAGTTGGGACAGGGTGAGAGGTACGCCCCAGCATTTT	CASSWDRVRGTPQHF
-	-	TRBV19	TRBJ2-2	TGTGCCAGTAGCCCCCCTCTGGGACGGGAGAACACCGGGGAGCTGTTTTTT	CASSPPLGRENTGELFF
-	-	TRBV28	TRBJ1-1	TGTGCCAGCAGCCCCCGAGTTGCGAAAGCTTTCTTT	CASSPRVAKAFF
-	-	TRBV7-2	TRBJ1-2	TGTGCCAGCAGCTCCGGGCCCGAGGAGGGCTACACCTTC	CASSSGPEEGYTF
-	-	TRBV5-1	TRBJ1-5	TGCGCCAGCAGCTTGGAGGGCATCGATCAGCCCCAGCATTTT	CASSLEGIDQPQHF
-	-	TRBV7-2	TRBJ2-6	TGTGCCAGCAGCGTGATGGCTGGGGCCAACGTCCTGACTTTC	CASSVMAGANVLTF
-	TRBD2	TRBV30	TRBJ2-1	TGTGCCTGGTCCGATAGCGGGGGAGGGGATGAGCAGTTCTTC	CAWSDSGGGDEQFF
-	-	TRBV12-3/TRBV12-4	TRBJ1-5	TGTGCCAGCAGTCCGACGGACAATCAGCCCCAGCATTTT	CASSPTDNQPQHF
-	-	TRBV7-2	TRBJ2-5	TGTGCCAGCAGCTTCCAGGGCGTGGGGGAGACCCAGTACTTC	CASSFQGVGETQYF
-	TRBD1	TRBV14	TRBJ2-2	TGTGCCAGCAGCCAAGGGGGGACAGGGCCGAACACCGGGGAGCTGTTTTTT	CASSQGGTGPNTGELFF
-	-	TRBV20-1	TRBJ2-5	TGCAGTGCCCGGGCCGGCCGGGGGCCAGAGACCCAGTACTTC	CSARAGRGPETQYF
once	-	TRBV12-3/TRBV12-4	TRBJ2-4	TGTGCCAGCAGTCCCCGGGCCTCTCCGACTCTAAACATTCAGTACTTC	CASSPRASPTLNIQYF
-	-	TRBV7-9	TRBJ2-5	TGTGCCAGCAGCTTAGCGCTCGTCGGCCAAGAGACCCAGTACTTC	CASSLALVGQETQYF
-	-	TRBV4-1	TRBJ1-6	TGCGCCAGCAGCCAAGAGGGCCAGGGAACTTCACCCCTCCACTTT	CASSQEGQGTSPLHF
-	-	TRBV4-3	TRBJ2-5	TGCGCCAGCAGCCAAGACGCCCCGAGGGGGCAAGAGACCCAGTACTTC	CASSQDAPRGQETQYF
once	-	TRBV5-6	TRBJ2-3	TGTGCCAGCAGCTTGGGACAATTCACAGATACGCAGTATTTT	CASSLGQFTDTQYF
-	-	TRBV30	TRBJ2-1	TGTGCCTGGAGTGCCCCGGGACTTAGCTCCTACAATGAGCAGTTCTTC	CAWSAPGLSSYNEQFF
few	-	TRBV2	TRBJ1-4	TGTGCCAGCAGTTTGAATGAAAAACTGTTTTTT	CASSLNEKLFF
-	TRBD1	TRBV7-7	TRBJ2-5	TGTGCCAGCAGCCCCCGGACCCGGGACAGGGGAGAGACCCAGTACTTC	CASSPRTRDRGETQYF
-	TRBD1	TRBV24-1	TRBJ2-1	TGTGCCACCAGTGATTTGAGGGACGGGACAGGTAACAATGAGCAGTTCTTC	CATSDLRDGTGNNEQFF
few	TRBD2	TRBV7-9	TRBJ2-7	TGTGCCAGCAGAGGACTAGCGGGGCCCTACGAGCAGTACTTC	CASRGLAGPYEQYF
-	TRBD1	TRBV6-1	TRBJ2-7	TGTGCCAGCGAAGACAGGGGAGAAACCTACGAGCAGTACTTC	CASEDRGETYEQYF
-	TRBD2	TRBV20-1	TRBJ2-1	TGCAGTGCTAGTATGGCGGGAGGGTCCTACAATGAGCAGTTCTTC	CSASMAGGSYNEQFF
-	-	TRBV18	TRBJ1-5	TGTGCCAGCTCACCACAGGGGTACGGCAATCAGCCCCAGCATTTT	CASSPQGYGNQPQHF
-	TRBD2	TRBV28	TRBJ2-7	TGTGCCAGCAATCGTGGACTAGCCTACGAGCAGTACTTC	CASNRGLAYEQYF
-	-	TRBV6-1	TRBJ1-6	TGTGCCAGCAGTGAAGAGTTTGCCATCGGGGGGCTCGGTTCACCCCTCCACTTT	CASSEEFAIGGLGSPLHF
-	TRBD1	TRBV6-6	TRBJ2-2	TGTGCCAGCAGTCCCTGGGACAGCACCGGGGAGCTGTTTTTT	CASSPWDSTGELFF
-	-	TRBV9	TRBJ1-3	TGTGCCAGCAGCGCCGGAAGTAGCGGTCCAGGAAACACCATATATTTT	CASSAGSSGPGNTIYF
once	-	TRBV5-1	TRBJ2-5	TGCGCCAGCAGCTTGGTGCCAGCCGGGGAGACCCAGTACTTC	CASSLVPAGETQYF
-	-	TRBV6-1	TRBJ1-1	TGTGCCAGCAGTGAAGAGGTGGGGGGAAGAACTGAAGCTTTCTTT	CASSEEVGGRTEAFF
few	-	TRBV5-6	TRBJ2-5	TGTGCCAGCAGCTTGGCCGGGGGTTACCTCCAAGAGACCCAGTACTTC	CASSLAGGYLQETQYF
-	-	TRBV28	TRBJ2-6	TGTGCCAGCATCGCGTTTTCGGGGGCCAACGTCCTGACTTTC	CASIAFSGANVLTF
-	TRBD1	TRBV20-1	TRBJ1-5	TGCAGTGCTAGAGACCATAGACAGGGGATTGGCAATCAGCCCCAGCATTTT	CSARDHRQGIGNQPQHF
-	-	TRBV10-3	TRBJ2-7	TGTGCCATCAGTGAGCCAGTAACGGGTGTTAGCTCCTACGAGCAGTACTTC	CAISEPVTGVSSYEQYF
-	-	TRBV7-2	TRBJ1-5	TGTGCCAGCAGCTTAGGGTCAGCCCCACAGCCCCAGCATTTT	CASSLGSAPQPQHF
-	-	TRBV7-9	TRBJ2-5	TGTGCCAGCAGCTTAATGGGGCCACAAGAGACCCAGTACTTC	CASSLMGPQETQYF
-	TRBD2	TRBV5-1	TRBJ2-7	TGCGCCAGCAGCTGGACTACTAGCGGGGGGGACGAGCAGTACTTC	CASSWTTSGGDEQYF